Presented here are 8 T cell receptor beta chains from one specimen sequenced in a study of T cell responses to AZD1222 COVID-19 vaccine (dated by TCRdb to 2020 to 2022). The receptor library was made with the immunoSEQ multiplex PCR assay. TCRdb provides this immuneACCESS table in a form limited to in-frame rearrangements. Some clones are lacking; in checked studies, under half of them reflect an unresolved V gene, and why the rest are absent is not known. The sample table contains 100,000 to 150,000 clones; only one count was recorded for around 90% of them. 5.5% to 7% of the sample is in the top ten clones. The time point label on this specimen signifies: baseline before first vaccination. The material was peripheral blood, obtained on day 0 of AZD1222 vaccination. The receptors come from an adult in good health.

The V call is TRBV6-5, the J call TRBJ1-2; D may be TRBD1 (6 bases). CDR1 MNHEY and CDR2 SVGAGI come from the germline V gene. CDR3 size: 13 residues. Trimming took off 6 bases at V and 8 bases at J, with 16 bases between the two ends. The chain's CDR3 is CASSPGTRGGYTF. CDR3 DNA: TGTGCCAGCAGCCCCGGGACAAGGGGCGGCTACACCTTC.

The V gene is TRBV10-3, the J gene TRBJ1-1, with 8 nucleotides matching TRBD1. Germline V CDR1 and CDR2: ENHRY, SYGVKD. Trimming took 10 bases from V and 4 from J; bases not matched to a gene: 2. The CDR3 totals 11 residues. CDR3 in amino acids: CASRGPTEAFF. The CDR3 coding sequence is TGTGCCAGCAGGGGGCCCACTGAAGCTTTCTTT.

The count of this clone is one. V usage is TRBV5-4 and J usage is TRBJ1-5, with D perhaps TRBD1 (6 bases). Germline CDR1 is SGHNT and CDR2 is YYREEE (reference sequence). Trimming cost V 4 bases and J 5 bases, with 10 bases left between them. The CDR3 is made up of 13 amino acids. The CDR3 sequence is CASSRDNDQPQHF. The CDR3 DNA reads as TGTGCCAGCAGCCGGGACAACGATCAGCCCCAGCATTTT.

This clone was seen only once. The gene calls are TRBV5-1 and TRBJ2-5; D may be TRBD2 (6 bases). This CDR3 comprises 13 residues. Germline loops: CDR1 SGHRS, CDR2 YFSETQ. Trimming stripped 4 bases from V and 5 bases from J, with 12 bases between. The CDR3, as DNA: TGCGCCAGCAGCCCCTCGGGGGTGGAGACCCAGTACTTC. Its protein is CASSPSGVETQYF.

The V gene is TRBV11-3, the J gene TRBJ1-1, with unresolved D. The CDR3 extends over 13 amino acids. Trimming stripped 2 bases from V and 7 bases from J, with 11 bases between. Germline V CDR1 and CDR2: SGHNT, YENEEA. CDR3 sequence: CASSLSSSSEAFF. Here the CDR3 DNA reads TGTGCCAGCAGCTTATCGTCTTCTAGTGAAGCTTTCTTT.

The chain combines TRBV27 with TRBJ1-2, with D perhaps matching TRBD1 (6 bases). Trimming took 5 bases from V and 4 from J, leaving 20 bases between them. Germline assignment: CDR1 MNHEY and CDR2 SMNVEV (reference sequence). CDR3 length equals 16 residues. The CDR3 DNA sequence: TGTGCCAGCAGTCGTATTCAAACAGGGTTACTCTATGGCTACACCTTC. Translated: CASSRIQTGLLYGYTF.

The gene calls are TRBV2 and TRBJ1-4; 10 bases are a match to TRBD1. Germline-derived CDR1 and CDR2 are SNHLY and FYNNEI. The V segment lost 6 bases and the J segment 2 bases; nucleotides outside the gene matches: 6. This CDR3 region has 16 residues. The CDR3 DNA follows: TGTGCCAGCAGGAGGACAGGGGGACTCACTAATGAAAAACTGTTTTTT. Residues: CASRRTGGLTNEKLFF.

The chain uses TRBV15 and TRBJ1-6; 8 bases align to TRBD1. CDR3 size: 15 residues. The ends lost 2 bases at V and 10 bases at J; junction bases unmatched: 7. Germline CDR1 and CDR2: LNHNV and YYDKDF (reference sequence). CDR3 region: CATSRPDRAGSPLHF. CDR3 bases: TGTGCCACCAGCAGACCGGACAGGGCCGGGTCACCCCTCCACTTT.